The T cell receptor (beta chain) described here comes from a study of tumor-infiltrating lymphocytes in oesophageal squamous cell carcinoma. Details on this clonotype: This CDR3 fails to terminate in the conserved phenylalanine or tryptophan, so it likely reflects a read error. It is unclear where the CDR3 begins or ends on the DNA, so no DNA is shown, and the CDR3 is as TCRdb lists it.

The CDR3 spans 17 amino acids, including both terminal residues. Per germline, CDR1 SGHVS and CDR2 FNYEAQ. TCRdb re-derived calls from the PCR reads in MiXCR, one entry per CDR3 protein. The repertoire consists of thousands of distinct CDR3 sequences, with around a sixth occurring once and the leading ten covering about an eighth. This clonotype was obtained from a male donor with esophageal squamous cell carcinoma. Material for sequencing was blood. The chain joins TRBV7-6 to TRBJ2-7; the table's D call, TRBD2, was not checked against the DNA. The CDR3 here is CASSLRGGTSYGYTFGS.